This T cell receptor (beta chain) was found in a study of human T cells and chemical hapten exposure. Study background: Patients had diphenylcyclopropenone applied to the scalp weekly throughout the roughly 24-week study. DPC (0.01%) was patch tested on the upper back and read at 6 days. General study points: TCRs above 1 in 1000 frequency stayed constant with DPC sensitization.

The length of the CDR3 is 16 residues. Trimming stripped 3 bases from V and 0 bases from J, with 11 bases between. The V gene's germline CDR1 is KGHSH and CDR2 LQKENI. Noted time point: pre-sensitization, week 0. Treatment given: therapeutic diphenylcyclopropenone sensitization with weekly scalp DPC. One entry per CDR3 protein, called by TCRdb with MiXCR from the RACE reads. The sample lists 85,000 to 130,000 distinct CDR3 sequences, 12% occurring once. Many counts were recorded for this clonotype. The antigen remains unidentified. This sample comprised whole blood, obtained in connection with sensitization to the hapten diphenylcyclopropenone (DPC). The J gene is TRBJ1-4, the V gene TRBV18; possible D gene TRBD1, 5 bases. This receptor was identified in a woman aged 50 to 65 with alopecia areata. Some clones in this sample may be carry-over from other donors' samples. In nucleotides, the CDR3 is TGTGCCAGCTCACCGGGACCCTCTGCAACTAATGAAAAACTGTTTTTT. Amino acids: CASSPGPSATNEKLFF.